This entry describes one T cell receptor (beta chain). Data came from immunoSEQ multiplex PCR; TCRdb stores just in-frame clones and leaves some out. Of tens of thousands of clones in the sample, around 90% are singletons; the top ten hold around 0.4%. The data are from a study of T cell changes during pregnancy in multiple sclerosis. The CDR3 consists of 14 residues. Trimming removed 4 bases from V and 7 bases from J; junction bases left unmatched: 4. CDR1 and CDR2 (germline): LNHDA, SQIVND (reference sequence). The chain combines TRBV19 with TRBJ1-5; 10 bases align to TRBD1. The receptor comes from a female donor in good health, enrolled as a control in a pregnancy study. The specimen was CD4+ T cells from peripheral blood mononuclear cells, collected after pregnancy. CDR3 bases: TGTGCCAGTAGTACCGGGACAGGGGAACAGCCCCAGCATTTT. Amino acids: CASSTGTGEQPQHF.